The entry below gives a single T cell receptor beta chain sequence along with its context. This clonotype appeared many times. Its antigen remains unidentified. No base quality values were provided; no much bigger clone lies one nucleotide off. The record originates from a study of spatial heterogeneity in lung cancer (dated by TCRdb to between 2018 and 2020). Study-level background: More beta-chain than alpha-chain transcripts were consistently detected, likely reflecting higher beta-chain transcript abundance. In the raw uncorrected reads, each unique combination of TCR and UMI appeared more than ten times on average. The study linked features of the TCR repertoire to counts of nonsynonymous mutations, which were determined by whole-exome sequencing of tumor tissue. Both alpha and beta chains were TCR-sequenced in 220 or so tumor regions, about 64 matched nontumor lung samples and 45 to 60 PBMC samples obtained at surgery. TCR alpha and beta repertoires were quantitatively compared across multiple tumor regions, matched nontumor lung and blood in non-small cell lung cancer.

The time point label on this specimen signifies: sample taken at primary tumor resection. TCR sequencing used whole RNA extracted from tumor and nontumor lung tissue, or from cryopreserved PBMC samples, without cell sorting. Donors were 70 or so patients with early-stage, untreated non-small cell lung cancer from the lung TRACERx cohort. Patients were selected for TCR sequencing only if sufficient RNA was available from at least two tumor regions. The library was built by means of 5' RACE. This sample was sequenced with a NextSeq 500. The TCR library protocol attached a unique molecular identifier to each TCR cDNA molecule to allow correction of PCR and sequencing errors. Processing in the source paper ran as follows. TCR identification, UMI-based error correction and CDR3 extraction were all carried out with Decombinator tools. TCRs above a frequency of 2 per 1,000, corresponding to the top 1% of the tumor frequency distribution, were defined as expanded. Renyi diversity was computed with the R vegan package after each repertoire had been subsampled 100 times to 5,000 TCRs. CDR3 similarity networks were built from amino acid triplet string-kernel similarity, with CDR3s being connected when pairwise similarity was above 0.82. The raw public data were reprocessed by TCRdb itself: fastp quality trimming at Q25, MiXCR clonotype calling, in-frame beta chains only. Every distinct CDR3 protein forms one entry, paired with its most common genes and DNA. TCRdb assigned the V and J calls; the authors' analysis was not used. The sample table holds 25,000 to 35,000 distinct CDR3 sequences, of which approximately 8.1% were seen once. In total, the top ten clones hold roughly 35% of the sample.

General study outcomes and caveats: Confirming at a functional level the hypothesis that regional TCRs recognize regional mutations was considered to require additional single-cell paired TCR alpha and beta sequencing. Ubiquitous expanded tumor TCRs were detected in blood more often at tumor resection than at routine follow-up.

The germline V gene (reference sequence) supplies CDR1 MNHEY and CDR2 SMNVEV. Including the terminal cysteine and phenylalanine, the CDR3 comprises 13 residues. Only the CDR3 DNA stays, 39 bases, in frame from base 1. V is pared back by 3 bases and J by 1 base, with 7 bases lying between the germline termini. The V and J genes are TRBV27 and TRBJ2-7; D gene: possibly TRBD2, on 5 matching bases. This TCR was sampled from a female donor with early-stage non-small cell lung cancer. The starting material was PBMCs, obtained at surgery. The CDR3 amino acid sequence is: CASSLRASYEQYF. In nucleotides, the sequence is TGTGCCAGCAGTTTGCGGGCGTCCTACGAGCAGTACTTC.